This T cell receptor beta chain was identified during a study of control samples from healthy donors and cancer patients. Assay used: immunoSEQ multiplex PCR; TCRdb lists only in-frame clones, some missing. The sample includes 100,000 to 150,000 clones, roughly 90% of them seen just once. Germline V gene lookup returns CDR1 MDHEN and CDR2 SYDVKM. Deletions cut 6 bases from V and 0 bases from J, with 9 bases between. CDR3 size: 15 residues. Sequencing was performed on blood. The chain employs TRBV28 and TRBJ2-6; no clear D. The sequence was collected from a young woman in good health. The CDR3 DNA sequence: TGTGCCAGCAGGCCCGCCAGCTCTGGGGCCAACGTCCTGACTTTC. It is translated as CASRPASSGANVLTF.